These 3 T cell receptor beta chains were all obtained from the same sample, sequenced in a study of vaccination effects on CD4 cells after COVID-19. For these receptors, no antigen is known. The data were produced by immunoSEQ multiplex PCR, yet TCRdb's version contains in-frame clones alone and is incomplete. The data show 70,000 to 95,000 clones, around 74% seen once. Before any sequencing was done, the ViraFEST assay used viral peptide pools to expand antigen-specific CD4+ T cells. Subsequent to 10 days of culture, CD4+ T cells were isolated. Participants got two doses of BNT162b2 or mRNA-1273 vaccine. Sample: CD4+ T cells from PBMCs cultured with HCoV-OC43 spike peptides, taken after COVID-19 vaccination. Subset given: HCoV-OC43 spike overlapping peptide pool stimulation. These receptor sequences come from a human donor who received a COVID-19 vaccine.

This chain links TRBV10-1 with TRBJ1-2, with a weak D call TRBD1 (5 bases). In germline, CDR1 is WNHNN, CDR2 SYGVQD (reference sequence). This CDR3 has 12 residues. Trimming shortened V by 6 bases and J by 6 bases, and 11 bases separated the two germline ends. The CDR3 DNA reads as TGCGCCAGCAGCCGGGACTTACATGGCTACACCTTC. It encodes CASSRDLHGYTF.

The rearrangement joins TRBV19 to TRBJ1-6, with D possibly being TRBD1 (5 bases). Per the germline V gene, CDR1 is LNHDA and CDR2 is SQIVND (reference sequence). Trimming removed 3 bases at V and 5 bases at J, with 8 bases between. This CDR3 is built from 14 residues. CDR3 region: CASSMGPHNSPLHF. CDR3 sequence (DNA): TGTGCCAGTAGTATGGGACCGCATAATTCACCCCTCCACTTT.

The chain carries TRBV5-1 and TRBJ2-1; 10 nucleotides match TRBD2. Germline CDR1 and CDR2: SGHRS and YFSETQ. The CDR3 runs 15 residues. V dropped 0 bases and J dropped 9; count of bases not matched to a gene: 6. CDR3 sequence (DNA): TGCGCCAGCAGCTTGGGGAGCGGGGGGGCAGGTGAGCAGTTCTTC. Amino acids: CASSLGSGGAGEQFF.